This is a list of T cell receptor beta chains from one sample in a study of T cell responses to AZD1222 COVID-19 vaccine. Profiling relied on immunoSEQ multiplex PCR, and the TCRdb table lists in-frame clones only, not all of them. The sample has 90,000 to 150,000 clones, 90% to 95% seen once. The sequences come from peripheral blood, collected on day 0 of AZD1222 vaccination. The receptors were gathered from an adult in good health. Each CDR3 is given with its conserved first and last residue. D genes are given only for firm matches. Some rows mark clone size as missing; the rest say once, few, many or name a class of expanded clone.

-,TRBV19,-,TRBJ1-4,TGTGCCAGTAGTAAACAGTGGACTAATGAAAAACTGTTTTTT,CASSKQWTNEKLFF
-,TRBV18,-,TRBJ2-5,TGTGCCAGCTCAGCAACGTCCGGGGGCCTCCAAGAGACCCAGTACTTC,CASSATSGGLQETQYF
once,TRBV5-6,-,TRBJ1-2,TGTGCCAGCAGCCCGATCGGCCGGGTCTATGGCTACACCTTC,CASSPIGRVYGYTF
-,TRBV5-1,-,TRBJ2-3,TGCGCCAGCAGCTTGTGGGGGGCCCCAGATACGCAGTATTTT,CASSLWGAPDTQYF
-,TRBV19,-,TRBJ2-7,TGTGCCAGTAGTCCCCGGGGGACCCCAGGGGAGCAGTACTTC,CASSPRGTPGEQYF
-,TRBV19,TRBD1,TRBJ2-7,TGTGCCAGTAGTATCGACAGGGGCTACGAGCAGTACTTC,CASSIDRGYEQYF
-,TRBV7-7,-,TRBJ2-5,TGTGCTAGCAGCCGAAAGCTGGCTAGCGAGGAGACCCAGTACTTC,CASSRKLASEETQYF
-,TRBV13,TRBD2,TRBJ2-2,TGTGCCAGCAGCTTAGCGGGGGGGAACACCGGGGAGCTGTTTTTT,CASSLAGGNTGELFF
-,TRBV6-6,-,TRBJ2-1,TGTGCCAGCAGTTACTCGTTCGAATCGGAGCAGTTCTTC,CASSYSFESEQFF
-,TRBV30,-,TRBJ1-6,TGTGCCTGGAGTGCGTGGACAGCCGCGGGCCCATTGGATTCACCCCTCCACTTT,CAWSAWTAAGPLDSPLHF
-,TRBV18,TRBD1,TRBJ1-1,TGTGCCAGCTCACCACCGAAGGGGGCCACTGAAGCTTTCTTT,CASSPPKGATEAFF
-,TRBV5-1,-,TRBJ1-1,TGCGCCAGCAGCTTGGGACAGGAGGGGAGGGGGGAAGCTTTCTTT,CASSLGQEGRGEAFF
-,TRBV7-7,-,TRBJ2-1,TGTGCCAGCAGCTTATCTGGGGGTGAGCAGTTCTTC,CASSLSGGEQFF
once,TRBV13,-,TRBJ1-5,TGTGCCAGCAGCCCCGGATTTGATGGACCCCAGCATTTT,CASSPGFDGPQHF
-,TRBV12-5,-,TRBJ2-1,TGTGCTAGTGGCGGAGGGGGCTCTCCCTACAATGAGCAGTTCTTC,CASGGGGSPYNEQFF
-,TRBV5-1,-,TRBJ1-1,TGCGCCAGCAGCTTGGCCGCGGGGAACGAAGCTTTCTTT,CASSLAAGNEAFF
-,TRBV7-2,TRBD1,TRBJ2-7,TGTGCCAGCAGCTTAACCGGGACAGGGTATTACGAGCAGTACTTC,CASSLTGTGYYEQYF
-,TRBV6-5,TRBD1,TRBJ1-2,TGTGCCAGCAGCTATCGGGACAGCGACTGGTATGGCTACACCTTC,CASSYRDSDWYGYTF
-,TRBV4-2,TRBD2,TRBJ2-1,TGTGCCAGCAGCCAACCCGGGACTAGAGGCTACAATGAGCAGTTCTTC,CASSQPGTRGYNEQFF
-,TRBV6-5,-,TRBJ2-3,TGTGCCAGCATCGAGACAGGTCCTCCAGATACGCAGTATTTT,CASIETGPPDTQYF
-,TRBV19,TRBD1,TRBJ1-5,TGTGCCAGTAGTTCCCTACAGGGGGCAGGACAGCCCCAGCATTTT,CASSSLQGAGQPQHF
few,TRBV9,-,TRBJ1-6,TGTGCCAGCGGCTTGGGGGACGTTAATTCACCCCTCCACTTT,CASGLGDVNSPLHF
-,TRBV11-2,-,TRBJ2-1,TGTGCCAGCAGCTTAGGTCGGGGGGACAGGTCCTACAATGAGCAGTTCTTC,CASSLGRGDRSYNEQFF
-,TRBV12-3/TRBV12-4,-,TRBJ2-7,TGTGCCAGCGCCGGGACGGACAGCTACGAGCAGTACTTC,CASAGTDSYEQYF
-,TRBV10-3,TRBD2,TRBJ2-2,TGTGCCATCAGTGAGACTAGCGGGAACACCGGGGAGCTGTTTTTT,CAISETSGNTGELFF
once,TRBV7-2,TRBD1,TRBJ1-2,TGTGCCAGCAGCTTAAGGGACAGGGAGGCAAATGGCTACACCTTC,CASSLRDREANGYTF
once,TRBV21-1,-,TRBJ1-1,TGTGCCAGCAGCAAAAAAAGCCCCAGGCCGGGGTCGAACACTGAAGCTTTCTTT,CASSKKSPRPGSNTEAFF
-,TRBV5-1,-,TRBJ1-1,TGCGCCAGCAGCTTGGGGGGGCGAGGTTTGAACACTGAAGCTTTCTTT,CASSLGGRGLNTEAFF